Presented here are 17 T cell receptor beta chains from one specimen sequenced in a study of Ad26.COV2.S vaccination and SARS-CoV-2 variants. Treatment denoted: approximately 18 received Ad26.COV2.S at low or high dose, single or two shots; several received placebo; per-sample allocation not given. Sampling occurred on day 63 after the first vaccine or placebo injection. TCRdb's copy holds only in-frame clones and misses some; the assay was immunoSEQ multiplex PCR. The table includes 200,000 to 250,000 clones, over 75% detected once. Sequencing used peripheral blood, obtained in a trial of Ad26.COV2.S vaccine versus placebo. The receptors come from a person aged 18-65 years who received the Ad26.COV2.S COVID-19 vaccine or a placebo.

The chain has TRBV23-1 and TRBJ1-5; TRBD1 matches 10 bases. TRBV23-1 is known as an ORF, though its function is uncertain. The junction had 10 bases not matched to a gene; V was cut back by 0 bases and J by 2 bases. The CDR3 covers 19 residues. The CDR3 sequence is CASSQSETGGAFRNQPQHF. The CDR3 DNA sequence: TGCGCCAGCAGTCAATCGGAGACAGGGGGCGCTTTTCGCAATCAGCCCCAGCATTTT.

The V and J genes are TRBV6-2 or TRBV6-3 and TRBJ2-7; 10 positions agree with TRBD2. Per germline, CDR1 MNHEY and CDR2 SVGEGT. The CDR3 covers 19 residues. J was trimmed by 2 bases and V by 6 bases; bases with no gene match: 19. The CDR3 is CASSPLGGLAGALTYEQYF. CDR3 DNA sequence: TGTGCCAGCAGCCCCCTGGGGGGTCTAGCGGGAGCGCTAACCTACGAGCAGTACTTC.

The genes are TRBV14 and TRBJ2-4, with D hard to call. The CDR3 is 14 amino acids. V lost 0 bases to trimming and J lost 1 base, with 4 bases between them. Germline CDR1 is SGHDN and CDR2 is FVKESK. The CDR3 here is CASSQDRAKNIQYF. The CDR3 DNA reads TGTGCCAGCAGCCAAGACAGGGCCAAAAACATTCAGTACTTC.

The CDR3 DNA follows: TGTGCCAGCAGTTACTCTCAGGCAGGGACGGGGGAGCAGTACTTC. This encodes CASSYSQAGTGEQYF. The chain has TRBV6-5 and TRBJ2-7; D assignment may be TRBD1 or TRBD2 (5 bases each). This CDR3 comprises 15 residues. The V end was cut by 0 bases, the J end by 7 bases, with 16 bases between. Germline values: CDR1 MNHEY, CDR2 SVGAGI.

The rearrangement links TRBV3-1 (or the pseudogene TRBV3-2) to TRBJ1-2, with 8 bases fitting TRBD1. V lost 6 bases to trimming and J lost 4 bases; unmatched junction nucleotides: 4. This CDR3 has 13 residues. Germline assignment: CDR1 LGHDT and CDR2 YNNKEL (reference sequence). As DNA, the CDR3 is TGTGCCAGCAGTGCACAGGGGGGCTATGGCTACACCTTC. Translated: CASSAQGGYGYTF.

The sample holds a few counts of this clone. The gene calls are TRBV4-3 and TRBJ1-2; 8 nucleotides match TRBD1. The V segment lost 1 base and the J segment 3 bases; nucleotides outside the gene matches: 10. The CDR3 has 17 amino acids. CDR1 is LGHNA and CDR2 is YSLEER in the germline V gene. The CDR3 nucleotides are TGCGCCAGCAGCCAAGGGGCAGGGGGCGCAGAAGACTATGGCTACACCTTC. Its protein product is CASSQGAGGAEDYGYTF.

Of note for this clone: Other DNA sequences in this specimen translate into the identical CDR3. The chain has TRBV18 and TRBJ2-3; D ambiguous. Deletions cut 3 bases from V and 4 bases from J, with 2 bases between. Germline CDR1 and CDR2: KGHSH and LQKENI. The CDR3 has 11 residues. The DNA of the CDR3 is TGTGCCAGCTCACCGTCAGATACGCAGTATTTT. Protein product: CASSPSDTQYF.

The chain carries TRBV6-5 and TRBJ1-2; D is possibly TRBD1 (6 bases). V was shortened by 5 bases and J by 6 bases, with 10 bases between the two germline ends. The CDR3 length is 12 residues. Per the germline V gene, CDR1 is MNHEY and CDR2 is SVGAGI. The CDR3 region has the DNA TGTGCCAGCAGTACAGGGACGGATGGCTACACCTTC. This sequence encodes CASSTGTDGYTF.

V is TRBV15 and J is TRBJ2-4; D unclear. The CDR3 is 12 residues long. The ends were cut back, 1 base at V and 13 bases at J, with 11 bases in the middle. Looked up from germline, CDR1 is LNHNV and CDR2 is YYDKDF (reference sequence). CDR3 residues: CATSRVIGQQYF. The CDR3 nucleotides read TGTGCCACCAGCAGAGTTATAGGCCAACAGTACTTC.

This clone was detected a few times. This chain connects TRBV7-3 to TRBJ2-2; either TRBD1 or TRBD2 may supply D (5 bases each). This CDR3 comprises 14 residues. Germline values: CDR1 SGHTA, CDR2 FQGTGA. Trimming removed 5 bases from V and 5 bases from J, with 12 bases in between. Written as DNA, the CDR3 is TGTGCCAGCAGCCCCGGGACCTCGACCGGGGAGCTGTTTTTT. Translated, it gives CASSPGTSTGELFF.

This clone has only one observation. The chain links TRBV30 to TRBJ2-5; possibly TRBD1 for D (5 bases). This CDR3 has 13 amino acids. Trimming stripped 4 bases from V and 7 bases from J, with 16 bases between. CDR1 and CDR2 from the germline V gene are GTSNPN and SVGIG (reference sequence). CDR3 coding DNA: TGTGCCTGGATCGGTGGGGCGCGCGGGACCCAGTACTTC. It is translated as CAWIGGARGTQYF.

The chain has TRBV25-1 and TRBJ1-2; no firm D call. The CDR3 extends over 11 amino acids. Per the germline V gene, CDR1 is MGHDK and CDR2 is SYGVNS. The V and J ends lost 10 bases and 5 bases respectively, with 11 bases between them. The CDR3 DNA is TGTGCCAACGTGAGAGATTATGGCTACACCTTC. The encoded protein is CANVRDYGYTF.

V is TRBV5-8 and J is TRBJ2-5; 7 bases line up with TRBD1. The CDR3 runs 14 residues. CDR1 SGHTS and CDR2 YDEGEE come from the germline V gene. V shed 4 bases, J shed 5 bases, and the junction held 8 bases outside the gene matches. Here the CDR3 reads CASSPEGGQETQYF. As DNA, the CDR3 is TGTGCCAGCAGCCCCGAAGGGGGCCAGGAGACCCAGTACTTC.

Notes on this clone: Other DNA sequences of this sample code for an identical CDR3. The chain is built from TRBV18 and TRBJ2-5; D is unresolved. CDR1 is KGHSH and CDR2 is LQKENI in the germline V gene. V shed 2 bases and J shed 5 bases, with 3 bases lying between them. This CDR3 is built from 11 residues. The CDR3 nucleotides are TGTGCCAGCTCACCAAAGGAGACCCAGTACTTC. Translating it yields CASSPKETQYF.

This rearrangement joins TRBV11-2 to TRBJ2-5; 10 bases match TRBD2. V lost 1 base and J lost 6; bases outside the gene matches: 11. The CDR3 length is 17 residues. Germline V gives CDR1 SGHAT, CDR2 FQNNGV. In DNA, the CDR3 is TGTGCCAGCAGCTTAGTGATCCTAGCGGGGGACCCCAAGACCCAGTACTTC. Translation: CASSLVILAGDPKTQYF.

This clone was counted a single time. This chain joins TRBV18 and TRBJ2-7, with 7 bases fitting TRBD2. J lost 0 bases, V lost 6 bases, and 14 bases had no gene match. Germline V gene sequence: CDR1 KGHSH, CDR2 LQKENI. The CDR3 runs to 17 residues. In nucleotides, the CDR3 is TGTGCCAGCTCTCCAACCCCTACTAGCGTCAGCTCCTACGAGCAGTACTTC. Its translation is CASSPTPTSVSSYEQYF. Supplemented by reference TRBV18 and TRBJ2-7, the full variable domain reads NAGVMQNPRHLVRRRGQEARLRCSPMKGHSHVYWYRQLPEEGLKFMVYLQKENIIDESGMPKERFSAEFPKEGPSILRIQQVVRGDSAAYFCASSPTPTSVSSYEQYFGPGTRLTVT.

The chain links TRBV5-1 to TRBJ2-2, with 7 bases identical to TRBD2. The CDR3 sequence is 14 residues long. The V gene's germline CDR1 is SGHRS and CDR2 YFSETQ. V dropped 3 bases and J dropped 6; count of bases not matched to a gene: 5. The CDR3 is CASSSRTRPGELFF. Written as DNA, the CDR3 is TGCGCCAGCAGCTCGAGGACTAGGCCCGGGGAGCTGTTTTTT.